The following is a TCR beta chain sequence with its context. Its antigen remains unknown. Data came from immunoSEQ multiplex PCR; TCRdb stores just in-frame clones and leaves some out. There are about 140,000 clones in the sample; 75% to 90% occur only once, and 20% to 25% lies in the top ten. This CDR3 has 12 residues. The V gene lost 4 bases and the J gene lost 6 bases, with 8 bases spanning the gap. The germline CDR1 and CDR2 sequences are SNHLY and FYNNEI. Time point defined: baseline pretreatment blood. The treatment is: 15 Gy SBRT to primary tumor, nephrectomy 4 weeks later. Serial blood draws occurred at baseline and 2 and 4 weeks post-SBRT. This renal cell carcinoma was of the clear cell type. The data were taken from a study of radiation and T cells in renal cell carcinoma. Study information: Nephrectomy followed 15 Gy stereotactic body radiation by 4 weeks. Whole-study findings and limits: Baseline intratumoral clonotype presence is unknown without pretreatment biopsies.

The starting material was blood, obtained from a patient whose treatment included radiotherapy and nephrectomy. The origin of this receptor is a woman in her fifties or sixties with renal cell carcinoma. The J gene is TRBJ2-3, the V gene TRBV2, with unresolved D. The CDR3 bases are TGTGCCAGCAGTGCCCCTCGGGATACGCAGTATTTT. This sequence encodes CASSAPRDTQYF.